This T cell receptor (beta chain) appears in the sequencing data of a study of beta chain features in type 1 diabetes (dated by TCRdb to 2017 to 2018). The study in broad terms: Patients and healthy donors did not differ in mean age, gender distribution, total cell number or subset yield. A total of roughly 110 million sorted cells were examined across all samples, and the number of cells per subset was strongly correlated with RNA yield. In the study, TCRB repertoires of sorted circulating CD4+ T cell subsets from recently diagnosed type 1 diabetes patients were compared with those of matched healthy donors. Regulatory and stem cell-like memory subsets were obtained from only 8 patients and roughly eight healthy donors, while naive and central memory subsets were obtained from all 30 or so donors.

The High Capacity cDNA Reverse Transcription Kit was used to reverse transcribe all of the isolated RNA, meaning that expressed TCRB transcripts were what got sequenced. Deep immunoSEQ sequencing was performed on naive, central memory and regulatory T cell samples, with an average of around 3.5 million total reads per sample. Sorted cells were lysed in RLT buffer, and RNA was extracted using DNase-treated RNeasy Micro or Mini kits according to cell number. To prevent cross-contamination, each cell subset was processed individually, whereas patient and healthy donor samples were processed jointly. Using the immunoSEQ multiplex PCR, TCRB sequences were amplified from cDNA into 87-bp fragments spanning the CDR3 region. Amplicons were sequenced on the Illumina HiSeq platform. As for how the authors treated the data: PCR bias was corrected computationally using synthetic template baselines, and reads within Hamming distance 2 were collapsed, with unmergeable singletons discarded. By aligning reads against IMGT, V, D and J genes, CDR3 length, and insertions or deletions at six rearrangement sites were assigned. Within each subset, clonotype counts were normalized to sorted cell number, after which true diversity and Gini coefficients were computed with the tcR R package. The overlap coefficient, calculated on TCRB nucleotide sequences, was used to quantify repertoire sharing. Out-of-frame TCRB sequences from naive cells were analyzed to stand in for the pre-selection repertoire. Drawn from immuneACCESS, this table holds only the in-frame rearrangements with V and J called that TCRdb kept. Clones are partly lost; checked studies trace under half to an unresolved V gene and leave the rest unexplained. V and J calls and clone size follow that table, whereas D and trimming were derived from the DNA. This sample comprises hundreds of thousands of clones, around 15% of them detected only once. Around 0.04% of the sample comes from the top ten.

In the case of this clone: Its antigen target is currently unknown. The input lacks base qualities; no much larger clone sits a single base away.

The CDR3 spans 15 residues, from the cysteine through the phenylalanine. The sequence is cut down to CDR3 DNA, 45 bases in frame from base 1. V was cut back by 1 base and J by 5 bases, leaving a gap of 13 bases between them. CDR1 and CDR2, per the germline V gene, are MGHDK and SYGVNS. Results the study describes overall, beyond this receptor: Shorter templates might be favored by PCR, yet because patient and control samples were amplified and corrected together, any such skew would affect both groups equally. Naive, central memory and regulatory TCRB repertoires appeared more similar among patients than among healthy donors. Patients with type 1 diabetes made fewer insertions and deleted more nucleotides at VDJ recombination sites, implying thymic rearrangement abnormalities. Because small numbers of individuals were included in the HLA sub-analyses, any influence of HLA type on TCRB rearrangement was left unresolved. A moderate but significant shortening of TCRB CDR3 length was observed in type 1 diabetes patients in all four CD4+ subsets. Because cDNA was sequenced instead of genomic DNA, highly expressing activated cells could be over-represented, though the groups showed no difference in activation or CD3 levels.

Each donor gave one peripheral blood draw, approximately 110 mL on average, collected into heparinised tubes. A BD FACSAria II and a panel including CD45RO, CCR7, CD25, CD127, CD95 and CD27 were used to sort naive, central memory, regulatory and stem cell-like memory CD4+ T cells. All sorted populations exceeded 95% purity. Right away, PBMCs were isolated by Lymphoprep density gradient centrifugation and were stained directly, with no culture step. So that batch effects would be minimized, each experiment stained and sorted samples in pairs, pairing one healthy donor with one patient. The receptor's source is a man aged 18 to 35 with type 1 diabetes. The sample comprised naive CD4+ T cells from blood. The cell subset or site label, read with the paper, signifies: true naive CD4+ T cells. The receptor chain draws on TRBV25-1 and TRBJ2-3, with TRBD1 tentatively as D gene (5 bases match). The CDR3 reads as follows: CASSESARVGDTQYF. Here is the DNA: TGTGCCAGCAGTGAATCCGCCAGGGTAGGAGATACGCAGTATTTT.